Presented here are 15 T cell receptor beta chains from one specimen sequenced in a study of blood T cell repertoires in COVID-19. TCRdb's copy holds only in-frame clones and misses some; the assay was immunoSEQ multiplex PCR. The sample carries 70,000 or so clones, 70% to 80% recorded once. Sequenced: peripheral blood. The receptors originated from a human donor in a cohort sampled during active COVID-19.

This clone was seen a handful of times. The V gene is TRBV10-1, the J gene TRBJ2-1; TRBD2 matches at 7 bases. The CDR3 is made up of 18 amino acids. From germline, CDR1 is WNHNN and CDR2 SYGVQD (reference sequence). The V and J ends lost 7 bases and 0 bases, in that order; junction bases with no gene match: 15. Here the CDR3 reads CASTKGREVTSSYNEQFF. The CDR3 nucleotides are TGCGCCAGCACTAAGGGGAGGGAGGTAACAAGCTCCTACAATGAGCAGTTCTTC.

DNA of the CDR3: TGTGCCAGCAGCGTATCCTACGAGCAGTACTTC. Translating gives CASSVSYEQYF. The rearrangement joins TRBV5-6 to TRBJ2-7; no definite D call. The germline gives CDR1 SGHDT, CDR2 YYEEEE. Trimming shortened V by 4 bases and J by 1 base, and 3 bases separated the two germline ends. CDR3 length: 11 amino acids.

The rearrangement uses TRBV5-4 and TRBJ2-1, with 8 positions matching TRBD2. The CDR3 extends over 15 amino acids. V was clipped by 2 bases and J by 3 bases; unmatched bases: 4. The germline CDR1 and CDR2 sequences are SGHNT and YYREEE (reference sequence). CDR3 region: CASSFGRALYNEQFF. CDR3 coding DNA: TGTGCCAGCAGCTTCGGGAGGGCCCTCTACAATGAGCAGTTCTTC.

The chain recombines TRBV5-1 with TRBJ1-1, with TRBD1 identical over 8 bases. CDR1 and CDR2 from the germline V gene are SGHRS and YFSETQ. V shed 4 bases and J 1 base; nucleotides not matched to a gene: 3. This CDR3 contains 14 residues. CDR3 protein: CASSQGTGNTEAFF. CDR3 DNA sequence: TGCGCCAGCAGCCAAGGGACAGGGAACACTGAAGCTTTCTTT.

This clone was observed a handful of times. This chain links TRBV7-8 with TRBJ1-3, with 7 bases lining up with TRBD1. This CDR3 is built from 15 residues. From germline, CDR1 is SGHVS and CDR2 FQNEAQ. Germline trimming cut 4 bases from V and 2 bases from J; bases unmatched to any gene: 5. The CDR3 DNA sequence: TGTGCCAGCAGCTCGCACAGGGGTGCTGGAAACACCATATATTTT. Translated: CASSSHRGAGNTIYF.

This clone was counted only a few times. This CDR3 reads CASSTRRTQGAGNTIYF. The DNA of the CDR3 is TGTGCCAGCAGCACACGGAGGACGCAGGGGGCTGGAAACACCATATATTTT. The chain combines TRBV27 with TRBJ1-3; 7 bases align to TRBD1. The J segment lost 2 bases and the V segment lost 6 bases, leaving 13 bases of the junction unmatched. The germline CDR1 and CDR2 sequences are MNHEY and SMNVEV (reference sequence). CDR3 length: 17 amino acids.

This rearrangement joins TRBV27 to TRBJ1-5, with TRBD1 identical over 9 bases. This CDR3 region has 16 residues. CDR1 MNHEY and CDR2 SMNVEV come from the germline V gene (reference sequence). J gave up 0 bases and V 5 bases, and 5 bases lay outside the gene matches. DNA for the CDR3: TGTGCCAGCAGTGGGGACAGGGCTAATAGCAATCAGCCCCAGCATTTT. It encodes CASSGDRANSNQPQHF.

The chain carries TRBV29-1 and TRBJ1-2, with 7 nucleotides matching TRBD1. Germline CDR1 and CDR2: SQVTM and ANQGSEA. The CDR3 length is 14 residues. With 5 bases clipped from V and 4 bases from J, the junction kept 10 bases outside the gene matches. CDR3 nucleotides: TGCAGCGTTCGTCCCCAGGGGGGCCTCTATGGCTACACCTTC. Its translation is CSVRPQGGLYGYTF.

For this clone: In the same sample, other DNA sequences code for this CDR3. The chain uses TRBV5-1 and TRBJ2-6; D may be TRBD2 (5 bases). CDR1 and CDR2 from the germline V gene are SGHRS and YFSETQ. The CDR3 runs to 16 residues. Trimming took off 0 bases at V and 3 bases at J, with 10 bases between the two ends. The CDR3 nucleotides are TGCGCCAGCAGCTTGGATGGTGGGAGTGGGGCCAACGTCCTGACTTTC. Protein product: CASSLDGGSGANVLTF. Variable domain in full (rest from reference TRBV5-1 and TRBJ2-6): KAGVTQTPRYLIKTRGQQVTLSCSPISGHRSVSWYQQTPGQGLQFLFEYFSETQRNKGNFPGRFSGRQFSNSRSEMNVSTLELGDSALYLCASSLDGGSGANVLTFGAGSRLTVL.

CDR3 residues: CASSLGQDHEQYF. The CDR3 nucleotides are TGTGCCAGCTCACTGGGACAGGACCACGAGCAGTACTTC. The chain is built from TRBV18 and TRBJ2-7, with 8 bases that match TRBD1. J lost 5 bases, V lost 4 bases, and 4 bases had no gene match. The germline gives CDR1 KGHSH, CDR2 LQKENI. This CDR3 is built from 13 residues.

In its sample, this clone was seen a few times. CDR3 DNA sequence: TGCGCCAGCAGCTTGTTGTCTAGCGGGAGCTCAGATACGCAGTATTTT. Encoded protein: CASSLLSSGSSDTQYF. The chain has TRBV5-1 and TRBJ2-3; 10 bases fit TRBD2. The CDR3 is made up of 16 amino acids. Germline CDR1 is SGHRS and CDR2 is YFSETQ. Trimming at V came to 1 base and at J to 4 bases, leaving 6 bases not matched to a gene.

The rearrangement links TRBV7-6 to TRBJ2-2; 7 bases line up with TRBD2. Germline CDR1 is SGHVS and CDR2 is FNYEAQ. The CDR3 length is 16 residues. J lost 7 bases, V lost 5 bases, and 13 bases had no gene match. CDR3 coding DNA: TGTGCCAGCAGCCCGAGCTTGGCGGGAGTCGTCGGGGAGCTGTTTTTT. This gives the protein CASSPSLAGVVGELFF.

The chain carries TRBV5-4 and TRBJ2-2; TRBD2 might be the D (5 bases). The CDR3 is 15 residues long. V was clipped by 1 base and J by 7 bases, with 14 bases between them. Germline lookup yields CDR1 SGHNT and CDR2 YYREEE (reference sequence). This CDR3 reads CASSLRGPVGGELFF. The CDR3 nucleotides read TGTGCCAGCAGCTTGAGAGGGCCGGTAGGCGGGGAGCTGTTTTTT.

The chain has TRBV4-1 and TRBJ2-3, with 9 bases matching TRBD1. V shed 5 bases, J shed 7 bases, and the junction held 10 bases outside the gene matches. The germline V gene has CDR1 MGHRA and CDR2 YSYEKL. CDR3 length: 15 residues. The CDR3 bases are TGCGCCAGCAGCGACATGGGGACAGGGTTAAATACGCAGTATTTT. It is translated as CASSDMGTGLNTQYF.

The chain joins TRBV19 to TRBJ2-6, with TRBD1 matching 10 bases. V gave up 1 base and J gave up 1 base; unmatched junction bases: 4. Germline CDR1 LNHDA, CDR2 SQIVND (reference sequence). The CDR3 contains 18 residues. The CDR3 DNA reads TGTGCCAGTAGTATAGTGGGGACAGGGGTGTCTGGGGCCAACGTCCTGACTTTC. It specifies CASSIVGTGVSGANVLTF.